This paragraph reports one T cell receptor (beta chain). V lost 8 bases to trimming and J lost 4 bases, with 14 bases between them. The CDR3 is 13 amino acids. Germline V gives CDR1 LNHDA, CDR2 SQIVND (reference sequence). The data were taken from a study of siplizumab effects on memory and regulatory T cells. Method: immunoSEQ multiplex PCR; TCRdb's copy keeps in-frame clones and lacks some. The sample includes fewer than 120,000 clones, over 85% seen only once; the top ten take about 1.5%. This TCR was recovered from a human donor in good health. The chain employs TRBV19 and TRBJ1-2; no clear D. The sample taken for sequencing was CD4+ T cells sorted from blood. CDR3 sequence reads: CASGRLSGYGYTF. For the CDR3, the DNA is TGTGCCAGTGGACGCCTCTCAGGCTATGGCTACACCTTC.